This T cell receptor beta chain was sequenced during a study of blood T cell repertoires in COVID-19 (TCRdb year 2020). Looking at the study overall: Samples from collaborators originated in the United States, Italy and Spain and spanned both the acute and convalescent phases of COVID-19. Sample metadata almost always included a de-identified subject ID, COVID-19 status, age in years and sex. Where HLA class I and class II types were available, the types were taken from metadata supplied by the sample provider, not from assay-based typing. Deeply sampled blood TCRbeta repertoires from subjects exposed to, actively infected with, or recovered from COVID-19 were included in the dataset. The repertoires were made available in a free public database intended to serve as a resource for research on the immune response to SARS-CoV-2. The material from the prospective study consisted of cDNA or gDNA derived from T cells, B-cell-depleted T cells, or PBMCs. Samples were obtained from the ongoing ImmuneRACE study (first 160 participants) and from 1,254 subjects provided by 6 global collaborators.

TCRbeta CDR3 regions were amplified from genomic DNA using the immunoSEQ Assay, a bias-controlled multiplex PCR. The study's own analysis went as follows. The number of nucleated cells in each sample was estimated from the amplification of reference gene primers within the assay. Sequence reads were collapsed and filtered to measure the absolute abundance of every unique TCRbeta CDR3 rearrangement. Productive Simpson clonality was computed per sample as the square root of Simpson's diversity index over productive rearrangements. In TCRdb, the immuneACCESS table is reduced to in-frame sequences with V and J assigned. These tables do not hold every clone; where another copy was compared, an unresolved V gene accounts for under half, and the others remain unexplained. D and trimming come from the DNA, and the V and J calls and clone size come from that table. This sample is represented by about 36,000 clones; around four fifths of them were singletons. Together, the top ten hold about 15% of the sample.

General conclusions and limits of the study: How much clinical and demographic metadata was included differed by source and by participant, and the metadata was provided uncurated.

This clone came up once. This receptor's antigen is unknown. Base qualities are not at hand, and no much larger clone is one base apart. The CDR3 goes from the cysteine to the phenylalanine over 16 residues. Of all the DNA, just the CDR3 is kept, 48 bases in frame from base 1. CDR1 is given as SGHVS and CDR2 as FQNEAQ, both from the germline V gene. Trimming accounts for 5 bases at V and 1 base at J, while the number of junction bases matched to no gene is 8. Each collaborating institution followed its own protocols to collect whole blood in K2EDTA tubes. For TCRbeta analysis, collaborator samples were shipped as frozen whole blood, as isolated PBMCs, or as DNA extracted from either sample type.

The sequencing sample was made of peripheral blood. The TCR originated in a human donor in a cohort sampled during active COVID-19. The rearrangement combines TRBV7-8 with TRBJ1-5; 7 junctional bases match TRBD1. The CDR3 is CASSSRQGTSNQPQHF. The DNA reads TGTGCCAGCAGCAGCAGACAGGGAACCAGCAATCAGCCCCAGCATTTT.